The rows below give T cell receptor beta chains drawn from one sample of a study of shared clonotypes between healthy human individuals. The method was immunoSEQ multiplex PCR; TCRdb's version includes in-frame clones alone and lacks a portion of them. Found here are roughly 680,000 clones, approximately 77% of them singletons; the top ten hold approximately 2%. Sample: memory CD4+ T cells sorted from blood. The receptors originated from a woman aged 25 to 39 in good health. CDR3s include the opening cysteine and the closing phenylalanine or tryptophan. A D gene is named only where the DNA matches it firmly. Only some rows state a clone size, as once, few, many or a class for expanded clones.

length: 17; J: TRBJ1-3; V: TRBV13; D: TRBD1; size: NA; DNA: TGTGCCAGCAGCTTACGGCGCAACAGGGGAGATGGAAACACCATATATTTT; CDR3: CASSLRRNRGDGNTIYF
length: 11; J: TRBJ2-7; V: TRBV6-1; D: NA; size: once; DNA: TGTGCCAGCGAGGGGAACTACGAGCAGTACTTC; CDR3: CASEGNYEQYF
length: 15; J: TRBJ2-1; V: TRBV5-4; D: TRBD1; size: NA; DNA: TGTGCCAGCAGCTCTCCACGGACAGGGTTCGATGAGCAGTTCTTC; CDR3: CASSSPRTGFDEQFF
length: 18; J: TRBJ2-2; V: TRBV9; D: TRBD2; size: NA; DNA: TGTGCCAGCAGCGCCGGACTAGCGGGAGGGTTTACCCCCGGGGAGCTGTTTTTT; CDR3: CASSAGLAGGFTPGELFF
length: 15; J: TRBJ2-3; V: TRBV5-1; D: TRBD2; size: NA; DNA: TGCGCCAGCAGCTTGGGCTCTAGCGGGGGAGATACGCAGTATTTT; CDR3: CASSLGSSGGDTQYF
length: 17; J: TRBJ2-1; V: TRBV9; D: TRBD2; size: once; DNA: TGTGCCAGCAGCGTAGGCTGGACTAGCGGGAGAGCTCATGAGCAGTTCTTC; CDR3: CASSVGWTSGRAHEQFF
length: 13; J: TRBJ2-7; V: TRBV21-1; D: NA; size: many; DNA: TGTGCCAGCAGCAGGCCCCACTCCTACGAGCAGTACTTC; CDR3: CASSRPHSYEQYF
length: 13; J: TRBJ2-7; V: TRBV6-1; D: NA; size: NA; DNA: TGTGCCAGCAGTTTCCCTCCGAGGGACGAGCAGTACTTC; CDR3: CASSFPPRDEQYF
length: 15; J: TRBJ2-3; V: TRBV5-1; D: TRBD1; size: few; DNA: TGCGCCAGCAGCTTGGAGGACAGGGAGGCGGATACGCAGTATTTT; CDR3: CASSLEDREADTQYF
length: 13; J: TRBJ1-2; V: TRBV7-7; D: NA; size: NA; DNA: TGTGCCAGCAGCTTAGGGGTTAACTATGGCTACACCTTC; CDR3: CASSLGVNYGYTF
length: 13; J: TRBJ1-1; V: TRBV5-1; D: NA; size: NA; DNA: TGCGCCAGCAGCCTCGTGGGGGCCACTGAAGCTTTCTTT; CDR3: CASSLVGATEAFF
length: 16; J: TRBJ1-2; V: TRBV7-8; D: TRBD1; size: few; DNA: TGTGCCAGCAGCTTAATTCGGACAGGGGGCTACTATGGCTACACCTTC; CDR3: CASSLIRTGGYYGYTF
length: 20; J: TRBJ1-5; V: TRBV6-1; D: TRBD1; size: few; DNA: TGTGCCAGCAGTGAAAGGGACAGGGGATTCGGGGGTAGAAGCAATCAGCCCCAGCATTTT; CDR3: CASSERDRGFGGRSNQPQHF